This T cell receptor beta chain was obtained from a study of cytomegalovirus exposure and HLA in healthy donors. Both 60 Vbeta primers and 13 Jbeta primers went into the PCR. Repertoires were generated with immunoSEQ multiplex PCR, while TCRdb's copy carries only in-frame clones and drops some. The table shows about 120,000 clones, with roughly 15% occurring only once. Whole-study results and caveats: Most subjects' HLA-A and HLA-B alleles were reportedly predicted from TCR beta sequences. Usually a TCR sequence was rare, but some public TCRs were found in many donors.

CDR1 and CDR2 (germline): SEHNR, FQNEAQ (reference sequence). CDR3 length: 14 residues. In its sample, this clone was seen a few times. Its antigen is unidentified. Compared with germline, one end of the junction differs, possibly owing to a read error. Other nucleotide sequences in the sample specify the same CDR3. The chain employs TRBV7-9 and TRBJ2-4; 10 nucleotides match TRBD2. Input material: PBMCs. The sequence was obtained from a woman younger than 35 in good health and CMV-seronegative. This CDR3 is CASSLVAGGNIQYF. CDR3 nucleotides: TGTGCTAGCAGCTTAGTAGCGGGGGGAAACATTCAGTACTTC.